This T cell receptor (beta chain) originates from a study of naive and memory T cell subsets. The germline gives CDR1 DFQATT, CDR2 SNEGSKA (reference sequence). The V end lost 5 bases, the J end lost 0 bases, and 11 bases lay between the germline ends. The CDR3 consists of 14 residues. At least ten counts were recorded for this clonotype. Amplification of ligated cDNA took four PCR rounds with SP2 and nested alpha and beta constant primers. TCRdb re-called the UMI-ligation and nested PCR reads with MiXCR, one entry per CDR3 protein. Of about 37,000 distinct CDR3 sequences detected, approximately 9.9% appear once; the ten largest clones hold about 4.2%. Treatment of the sample: skin biopsy from PPD injection site in Mantoux-positive individual. A UMI-containing oligonucleotide was joined by 3' ligation to the TCR cDNA template.

The chain couples TRBV20-1 to TRBJ2-4, with D perhaps given as TRBD1 or TRBD2 (5 bases each). This TCR was sampled from an adult in good health. Sequencing was performed on skin, taken from a tuberculin skin test site. Written as DNA, the CDR3 is TGCAGTGCTTCCTCCGGGACAGCCAAAAACATTCAGTACTTC. The encoded protein is CSASSGTAKNIQYF.